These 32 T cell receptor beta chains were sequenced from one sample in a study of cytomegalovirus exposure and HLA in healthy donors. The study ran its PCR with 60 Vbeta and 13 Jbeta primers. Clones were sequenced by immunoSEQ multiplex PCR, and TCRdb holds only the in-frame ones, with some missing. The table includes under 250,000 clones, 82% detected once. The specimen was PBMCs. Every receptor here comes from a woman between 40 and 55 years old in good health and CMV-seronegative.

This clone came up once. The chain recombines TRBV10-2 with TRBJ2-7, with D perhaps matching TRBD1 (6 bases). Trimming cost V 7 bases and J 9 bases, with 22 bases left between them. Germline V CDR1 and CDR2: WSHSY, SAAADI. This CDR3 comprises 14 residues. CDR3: CASMQQGDSKGQYF. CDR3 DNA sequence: TGCGCCAGCATGCAACAGGGAGATTCCAAGGGGCAGTACTTC.

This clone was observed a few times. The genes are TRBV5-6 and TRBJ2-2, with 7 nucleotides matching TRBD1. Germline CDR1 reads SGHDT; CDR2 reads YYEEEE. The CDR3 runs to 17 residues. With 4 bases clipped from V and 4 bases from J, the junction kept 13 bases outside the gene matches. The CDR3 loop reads CASSLPPTGLGTGELFF. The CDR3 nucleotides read TGTGCCAGCAGCCTGCCTCCGACAGGGCTAGGCACCGGGGAGCTGTTTTTT.

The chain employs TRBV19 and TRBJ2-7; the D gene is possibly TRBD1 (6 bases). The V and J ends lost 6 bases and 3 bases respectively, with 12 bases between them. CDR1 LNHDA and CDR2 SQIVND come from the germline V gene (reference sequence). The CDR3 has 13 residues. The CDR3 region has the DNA TGTGCCAGTAGCCCACAGGGCCTCTACGAGCAGTACTTC. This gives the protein CASSPQGLYEQYF.

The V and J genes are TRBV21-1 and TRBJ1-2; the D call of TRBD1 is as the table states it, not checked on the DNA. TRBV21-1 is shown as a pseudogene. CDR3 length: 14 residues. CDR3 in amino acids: CASSQDRDNYGYTF. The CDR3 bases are TGTGCCAGCAGTCAGGACAGGGACAACTATGGCTACACCTTC.

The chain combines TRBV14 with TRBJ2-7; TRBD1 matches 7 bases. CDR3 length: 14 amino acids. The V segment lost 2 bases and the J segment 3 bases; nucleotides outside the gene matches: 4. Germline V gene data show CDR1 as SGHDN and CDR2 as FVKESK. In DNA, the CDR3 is TGTGCCAGCAGCCAACTGACAGGGTACTACGAGCAGTACTTC. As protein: CASSQLTGYYEQYF.

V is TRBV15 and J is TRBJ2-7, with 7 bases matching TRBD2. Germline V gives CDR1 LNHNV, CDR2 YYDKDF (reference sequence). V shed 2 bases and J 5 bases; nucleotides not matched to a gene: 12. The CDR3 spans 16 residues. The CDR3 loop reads CATSRSSGAGANEQYF. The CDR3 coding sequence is TGTGCCACCAGCAGATCCTCCGGTGCGGGAGCGAACGAGCAGTACTTC.

CDR3 nucleotide sequence: TGTGCCAGCAGTGAAGGTTGGGGGACAGGGTTTGGCAATCAGCCCCAGCATTTT. Its protein is CASSEGWGTGFGNQPQHF. The chain is built from TRBV6-1 and TRBJ1-5; 9 bases agree with TRBD1. Germline V gives CDR1 MNHNS, CDR2 SASEGT. CDR3 size: 18 residues. Trimming took 1 base from V and 2 from J; bases not matched to a gene: 9.

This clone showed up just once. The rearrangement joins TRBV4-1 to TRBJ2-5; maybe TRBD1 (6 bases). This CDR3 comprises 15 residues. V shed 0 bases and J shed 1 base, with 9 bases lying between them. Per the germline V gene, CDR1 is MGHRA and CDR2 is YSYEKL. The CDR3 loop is CASSQDDRFQETQYF. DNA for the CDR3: TGCGCCAGCAGCCAAGATGACAGGTTCCAAGAGACCCAGTACTTC.

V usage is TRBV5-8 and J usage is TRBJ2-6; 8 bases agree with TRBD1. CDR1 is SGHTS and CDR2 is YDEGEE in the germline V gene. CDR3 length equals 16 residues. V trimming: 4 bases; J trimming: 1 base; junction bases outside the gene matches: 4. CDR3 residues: CASSQDRVSGANVLTF. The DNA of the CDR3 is TGTGCCAGCAGCCAGGACAGGGTTTCTGGGGCCAACGTCCTGACTTTC.

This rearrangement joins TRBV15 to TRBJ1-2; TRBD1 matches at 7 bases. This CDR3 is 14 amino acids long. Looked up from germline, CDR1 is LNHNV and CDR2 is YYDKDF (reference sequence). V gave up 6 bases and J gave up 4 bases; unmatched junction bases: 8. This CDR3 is CATSYQQGIYGYTF. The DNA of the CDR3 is TGTGCCACCAGTTATCAACAGGGGATCTATGGCTACACCTTC.

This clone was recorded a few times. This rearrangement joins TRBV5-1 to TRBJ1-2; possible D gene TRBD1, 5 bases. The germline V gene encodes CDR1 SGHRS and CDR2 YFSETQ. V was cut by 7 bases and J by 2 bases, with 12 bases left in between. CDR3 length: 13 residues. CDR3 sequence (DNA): TGCGCCAGCGGAACAGGACGGAACTATGGCTACACCTTC. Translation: CASGTGRNYGYTF. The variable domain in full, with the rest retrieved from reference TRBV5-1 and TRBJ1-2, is KAGVTQTPRYLIKTRGQQVTLSCSPISGHRSVSWYQQTPGQGLQFLFEYFSETQRNKGNFPGRFSGRQFSNSRSEMNVSTLELGDSALYLCASGTGRNYGYTFGSGTRLTVV.

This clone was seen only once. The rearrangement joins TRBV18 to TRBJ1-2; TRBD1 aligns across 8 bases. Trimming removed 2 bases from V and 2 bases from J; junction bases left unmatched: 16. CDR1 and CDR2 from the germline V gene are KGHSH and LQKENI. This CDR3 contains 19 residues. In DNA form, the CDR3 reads TGTGCCAGCTCACCAATAAATTCCCCCGGCAGGGGGCCCAACTATGGCTACACCTTC. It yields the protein CASSPINSPGRGPNYGYTF.

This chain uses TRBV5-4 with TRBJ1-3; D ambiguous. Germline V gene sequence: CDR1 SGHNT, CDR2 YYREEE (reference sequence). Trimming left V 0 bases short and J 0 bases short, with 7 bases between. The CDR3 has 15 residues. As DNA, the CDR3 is TGTGCCAGCAGCTTGGATGCGGGCTCTGGAAACACCATATATTTT. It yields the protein CASSLDAGSGNTIYF.

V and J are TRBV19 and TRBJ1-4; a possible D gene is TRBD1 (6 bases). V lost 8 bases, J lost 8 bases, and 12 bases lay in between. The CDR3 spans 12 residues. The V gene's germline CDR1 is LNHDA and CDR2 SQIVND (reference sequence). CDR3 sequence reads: CASRTGREKLFF. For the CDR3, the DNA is TGTGCCAGTCGCACAGGGAGAGAAAAACTGTTTTTT.

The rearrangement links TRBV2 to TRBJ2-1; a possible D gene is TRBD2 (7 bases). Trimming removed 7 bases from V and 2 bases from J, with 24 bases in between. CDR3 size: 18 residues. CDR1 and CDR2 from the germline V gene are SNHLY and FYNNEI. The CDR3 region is CASKMRAGTWSTYNEQFF. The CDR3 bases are TGTGCCAGCAAAATGAGAGCGGGGACATGGTCGACCTACAATGAGCAGTTCTTC.

The CDR3 region is CAYQDGLTYEQYF. CDR3 nucleotides: TGTGCCTACCAAGATGGGCTAACCTACGAGCAGTACTTC. The chain couples TRBV7-9 to TRBJ2-7, with unresolved D. From germline, CDR1 is SEHNR and CDR2 FQNEAQ (reference sequence). This CDR3 is 13 amino acids long. The ends were cut back, 11 bases at V and 2 bases at J, with 16 bases in the middle.

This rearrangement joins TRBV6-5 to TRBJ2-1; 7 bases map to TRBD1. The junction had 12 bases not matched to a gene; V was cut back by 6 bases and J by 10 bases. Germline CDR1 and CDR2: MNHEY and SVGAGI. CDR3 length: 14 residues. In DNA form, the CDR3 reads TGTGCCAGCAGCCCTTTCGTAGGGGGCGGCGAGCAGTTCTTC. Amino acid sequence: CASSPFVGGGEQFF.

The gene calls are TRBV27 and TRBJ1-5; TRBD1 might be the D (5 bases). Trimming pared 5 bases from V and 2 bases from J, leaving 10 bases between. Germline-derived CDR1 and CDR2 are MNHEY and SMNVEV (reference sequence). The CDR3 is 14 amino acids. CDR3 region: CASSPRQRNQPQHF. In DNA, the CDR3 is TGTGCCAGCAGTCCCCGACAGCGCAATCAGCCCCAGCATTTT.

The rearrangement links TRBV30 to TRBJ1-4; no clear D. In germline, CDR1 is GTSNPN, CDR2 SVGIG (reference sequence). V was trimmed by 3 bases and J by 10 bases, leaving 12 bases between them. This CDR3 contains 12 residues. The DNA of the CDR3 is TGTGCCTGGAGGGGCGACGAGGGAAAACTGTTTTTT. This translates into CAWRGDEGKLFF. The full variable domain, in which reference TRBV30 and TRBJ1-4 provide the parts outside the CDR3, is SQTIHQWPATLVQPVGSPLSLECTVEGTSNPNLYWYRQAAGRGLQLLFYSVGIGQISSEVPQNLSASRPQDRQFILSSKKLLLSDSGFYLCAWRGDEGKLFFGSGTQLSVL.

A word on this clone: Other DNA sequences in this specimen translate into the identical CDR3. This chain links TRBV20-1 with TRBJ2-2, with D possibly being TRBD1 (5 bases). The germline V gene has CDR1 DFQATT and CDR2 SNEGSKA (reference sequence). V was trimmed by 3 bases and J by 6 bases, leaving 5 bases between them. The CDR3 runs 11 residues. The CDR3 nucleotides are TGCAGTGCTAGGGGGCCCGGGGAGCTGTTTTTT. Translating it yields CSARGPGELFF.

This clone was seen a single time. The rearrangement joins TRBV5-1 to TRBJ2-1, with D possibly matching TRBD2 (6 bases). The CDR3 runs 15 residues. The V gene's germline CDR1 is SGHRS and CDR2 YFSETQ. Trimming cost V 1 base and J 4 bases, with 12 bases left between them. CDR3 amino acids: CASSLNSGPYNEQFF. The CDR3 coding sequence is TGCGCCAGCAGCTTGAATAGCGGACCATACAATGAGCAGTTCTTC.

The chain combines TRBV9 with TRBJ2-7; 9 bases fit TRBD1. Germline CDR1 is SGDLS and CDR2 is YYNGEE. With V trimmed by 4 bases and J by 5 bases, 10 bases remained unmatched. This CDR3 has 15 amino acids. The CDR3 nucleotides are TGTGCCAGCAGCACCCCCGGGACAGGGTACGACGAGCAGTACTTC. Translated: CASSTPGTGYDEQYF.

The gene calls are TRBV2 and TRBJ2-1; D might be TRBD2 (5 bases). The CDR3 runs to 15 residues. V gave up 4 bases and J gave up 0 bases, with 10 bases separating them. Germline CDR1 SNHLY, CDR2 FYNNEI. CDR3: CASSARGRSYNEQFF. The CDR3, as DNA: TGTGCCAGCAGTGCACGCGGGCGCTCCTACAATGAGCAGTTCTTC.

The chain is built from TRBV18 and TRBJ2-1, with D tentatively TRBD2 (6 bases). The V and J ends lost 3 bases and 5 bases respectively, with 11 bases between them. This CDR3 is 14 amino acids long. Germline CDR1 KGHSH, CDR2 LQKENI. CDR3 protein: CASSPTGRNNEQFF. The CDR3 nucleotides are TGTGCCAGCTCACCCACCGGGAGAAACAATGAGCAGTTCTTC. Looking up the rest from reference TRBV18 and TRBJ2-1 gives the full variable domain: NAGVMQNPRHLVRRRGQEARLRCSPMKGHSHVYWYRQLPEEGLKFMVYLQKENIIDESGMPKERFSAEFPKEGPSILRIQQVVRGDSAAYFCASSPTGRNNEQFFGPGTRLTVL.

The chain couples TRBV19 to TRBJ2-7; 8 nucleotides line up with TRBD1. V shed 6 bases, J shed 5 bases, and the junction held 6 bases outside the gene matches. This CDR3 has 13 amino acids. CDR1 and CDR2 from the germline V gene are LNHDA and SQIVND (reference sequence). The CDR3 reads CASSTQGGHEQYF. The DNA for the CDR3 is TGTGCCAGTAGCACACAGGGGGGCCACGAGCAGTACTTC.

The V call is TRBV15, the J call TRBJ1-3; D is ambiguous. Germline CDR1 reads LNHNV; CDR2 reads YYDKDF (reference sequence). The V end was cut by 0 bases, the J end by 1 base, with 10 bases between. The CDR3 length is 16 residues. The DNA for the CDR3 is TGTGCCACCAGCAGAGATCTCTATATTTCTGGAAACACCATATATTTT. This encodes CATSRDLYISGNTIYF.

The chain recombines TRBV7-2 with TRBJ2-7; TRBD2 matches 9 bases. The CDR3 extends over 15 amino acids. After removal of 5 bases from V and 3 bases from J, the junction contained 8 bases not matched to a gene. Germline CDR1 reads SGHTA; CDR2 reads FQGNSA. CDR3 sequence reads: CASSQLAGTFYEQYF. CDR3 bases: TGTGCCAGCAGCCAACTAGCGGGTACATTCTACGAGCAGTACTTC.

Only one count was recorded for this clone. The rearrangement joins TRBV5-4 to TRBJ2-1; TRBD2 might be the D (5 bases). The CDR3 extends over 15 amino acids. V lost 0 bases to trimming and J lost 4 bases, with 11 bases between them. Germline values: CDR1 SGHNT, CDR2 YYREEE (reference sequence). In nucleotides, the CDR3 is TGTGCCAGCAGCTTGGTCTGGGGAGAGTACAATGAGCAGTTCTTC. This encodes CASSLVWGEYNEQFF.

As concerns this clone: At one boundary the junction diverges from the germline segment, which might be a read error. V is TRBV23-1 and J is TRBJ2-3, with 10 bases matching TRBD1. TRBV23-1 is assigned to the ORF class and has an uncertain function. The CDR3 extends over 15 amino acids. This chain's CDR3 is CASTQEDRGWDTQYF. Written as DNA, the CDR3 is TGCGCCAGCACTCAAGAGGACAGGGGGTGGGATACGCAGTATTTT.

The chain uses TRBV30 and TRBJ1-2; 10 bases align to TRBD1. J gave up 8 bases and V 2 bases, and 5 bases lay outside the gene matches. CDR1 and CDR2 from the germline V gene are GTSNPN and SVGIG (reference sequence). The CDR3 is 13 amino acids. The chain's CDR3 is CAWSNGQGGGYTF. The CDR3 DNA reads TGTGCCTGGAGTAACGGACAGGGGGGCGGCTACACCTTC. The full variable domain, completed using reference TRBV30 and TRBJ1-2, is SQTIHQWPATLVQPVGSPLSLECTVEGTSNPNLYWYRQAAGRGLQLLFYSVGIGQISSEVPQNLSASRPQDRQFILSSKKLLLSDSGFYLCAWSNGQGGGYTFGSGTRLTVV.

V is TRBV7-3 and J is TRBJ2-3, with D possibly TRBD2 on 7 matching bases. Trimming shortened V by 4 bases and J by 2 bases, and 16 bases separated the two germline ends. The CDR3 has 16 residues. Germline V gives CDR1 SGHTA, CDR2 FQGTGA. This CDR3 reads CASSSGAGVYTDTQYF. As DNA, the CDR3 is TGTGCCAGCAGCTCAGGGGCGGGAGTCTACACAGATACGCAGTATTTT.

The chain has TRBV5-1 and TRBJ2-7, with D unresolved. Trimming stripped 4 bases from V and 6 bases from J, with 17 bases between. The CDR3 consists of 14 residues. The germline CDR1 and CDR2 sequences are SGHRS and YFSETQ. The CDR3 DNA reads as TGCGCCAGCAGCACCCCGGCAAGTCGAGGCGAGCAGTACTTC. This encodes CASSTPASRGEQYF.